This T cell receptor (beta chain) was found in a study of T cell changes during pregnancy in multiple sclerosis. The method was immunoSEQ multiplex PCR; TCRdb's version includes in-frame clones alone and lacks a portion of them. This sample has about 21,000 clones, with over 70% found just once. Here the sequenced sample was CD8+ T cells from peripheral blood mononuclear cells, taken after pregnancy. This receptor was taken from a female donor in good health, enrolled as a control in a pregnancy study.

CDR3 sequence: CASGLPDRANTGELFF. CDR3 bases: TGTGCTAGTGGTTTACCGGACAGGGCGAACACCGGGGAGCTGTTTTTT. The chain recombines TRBV12-5 with TRBJ2-2; TRBD1 agrees at 8 bases. The CDR3 extends over 16 amino acids. V shed 3 bases and J 0 bases; nucleotides not matched to a gene: 3. Germline V gene data show CDR1 as LGHNT and CDR2 as FRNRAP.